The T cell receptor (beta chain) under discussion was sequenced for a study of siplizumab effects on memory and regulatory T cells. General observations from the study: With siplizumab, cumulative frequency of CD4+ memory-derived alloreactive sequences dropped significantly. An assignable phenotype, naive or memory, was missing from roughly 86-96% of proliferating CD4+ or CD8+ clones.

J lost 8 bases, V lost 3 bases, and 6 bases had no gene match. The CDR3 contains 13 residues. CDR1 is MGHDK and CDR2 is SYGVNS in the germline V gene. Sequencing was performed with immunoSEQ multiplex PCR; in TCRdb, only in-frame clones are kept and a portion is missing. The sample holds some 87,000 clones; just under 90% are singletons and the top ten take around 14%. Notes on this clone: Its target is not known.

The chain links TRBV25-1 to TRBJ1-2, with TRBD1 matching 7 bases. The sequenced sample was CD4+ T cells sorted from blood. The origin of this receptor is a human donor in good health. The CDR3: CASSERGLKGYTF. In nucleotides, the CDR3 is TGTGCCAGCAGTGAGAGGGGGCTAAAGGGCTACACCTTC.